In its sample, the clone carrying this T cell receptor beta chain was seen many times. This sample is drawn from a study of molecular identifiers for immune sequencing clone quantification. As previously described, bulk TCR libraries were made using listed TCR primers. One entry per CDR3 protein, called by TCRdb with MiXCR from the PCR reads. The table includes about 640,000 distinct CDR3 sequences, 20% detected once. CDR3 length: 13 amino acids. Germline CDR1 reads MNHEY; CDR2 reads SMNVEV (reference sequence). Trimming pared 5 bases from V and 2 bases from J, leaving 10 bases between. The V gene is TRBV27, the J gene TRBJ2-7, with D uncertain. Material for sequencing was naive CD8+ T cells from blood, with Jurkat cell RNA spiked in. This sample's subset: FACS-sorted CD8+CD4-CCR7+CD45RA+ naive T cells. The TCR was taken from a human donor in good health. Some libraries in this study had Jurkat cell RNA spiked in. The CDR3 region has the DNA TGTGCCAGCAGTCCGGCCCCCACCTACGAGCAGTACTTC. Amino acids: CASSPAPTYEQYF.